This T cell receptor (beta chain) is drawn from a study of identical twins. Findings and caveats of the study: For out-of-frame beta sequences, excess twin sharing was weaker.

V was cut by 6 bases and J by 1 base, with 12 bases left in between. The germline V gene has CDR1 MNHNS and CDR2 SASEGT. There are 14 residues in the CDR3. TCRdb ran MiXCR on the 5' RACE reads and lists one entry per CDR3 protein. The sample shows fewer than 800,000 distinct CDR3 sequences, just over 7% of them seen only once. In this sample, this clonotype turned up a few times. The antigen remains unidentified. The data were also submitted as part of a second study, on yellow fever vaccine responses in identical twins.

This chain joins TRBV6-1 and TRBJ2-5; no reliable D call. The clonotype comes from a woman under 30 in good health. Sequences were obtained from PBMCs. The CDR3 sequence is CASRLSFVQETQYF. CDR3 in DNA: TGTGCCAGCAGGCTGTCGTTCGTCCAAGAGACCCAGTACTTC.